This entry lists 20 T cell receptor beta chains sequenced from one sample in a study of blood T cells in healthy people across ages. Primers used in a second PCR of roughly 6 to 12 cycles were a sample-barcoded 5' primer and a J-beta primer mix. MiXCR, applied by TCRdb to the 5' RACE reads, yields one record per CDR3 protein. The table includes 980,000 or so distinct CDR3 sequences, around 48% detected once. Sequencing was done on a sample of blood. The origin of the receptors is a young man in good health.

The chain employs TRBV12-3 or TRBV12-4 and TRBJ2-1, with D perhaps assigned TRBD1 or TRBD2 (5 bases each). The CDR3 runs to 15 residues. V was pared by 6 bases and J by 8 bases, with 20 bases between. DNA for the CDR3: TGTGCCAGCAGCCTTCGAGGGGCTAGCAGGGATGAGCAGTTCTTC. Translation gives CASSLRGASRDEQFF.

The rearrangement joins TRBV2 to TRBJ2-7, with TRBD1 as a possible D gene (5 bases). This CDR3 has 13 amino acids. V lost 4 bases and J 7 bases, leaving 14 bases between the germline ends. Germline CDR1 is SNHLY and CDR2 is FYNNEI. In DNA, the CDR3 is TGTGCCAGCAGTGCCTATAGCAGGGATGAGCAGTACTTC. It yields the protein CASSAYSRDEQYF.

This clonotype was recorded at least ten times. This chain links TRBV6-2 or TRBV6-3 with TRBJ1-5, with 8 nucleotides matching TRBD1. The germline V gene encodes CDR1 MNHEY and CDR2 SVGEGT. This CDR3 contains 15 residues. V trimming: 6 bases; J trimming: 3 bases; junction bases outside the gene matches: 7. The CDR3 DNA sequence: TGTGCCAGCAGCTGGGCAGGGGGCTACAATCAGCCCCAGCATTTT. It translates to CASSWAGGYNQPQHF.

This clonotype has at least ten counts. The CDR3 spells CASSSGENNQPQHF. The CDR3 nucleotides read TGTGCCAGCAGCTCAGGGGAAAACAATCAGCCCCAGCATTTT. The chain is built from TRBV9 and TRBJ1-5, with D perhaps TRBD1 (6 bases). Germline V gives CDR1 SGDLS, CDR2 YYNGEE. V lost 4 bases to trimming and J lost 3 bases, with 11 bases between them. This CDR3 has 14 amino acids.

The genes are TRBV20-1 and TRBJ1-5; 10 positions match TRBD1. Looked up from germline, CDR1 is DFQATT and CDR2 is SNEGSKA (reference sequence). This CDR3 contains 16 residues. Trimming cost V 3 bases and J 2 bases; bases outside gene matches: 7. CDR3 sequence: CSARGGQGIRNQPQHF. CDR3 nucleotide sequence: TGCAGTGCTAGGGGGGGACAGGGGATACGCAATCAGCCCCAGCATTTT.

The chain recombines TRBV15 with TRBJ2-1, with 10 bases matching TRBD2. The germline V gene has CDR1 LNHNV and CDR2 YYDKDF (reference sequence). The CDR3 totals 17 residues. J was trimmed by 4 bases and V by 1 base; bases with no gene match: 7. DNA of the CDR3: TGTGCCACCAGCAGAGGTAGCGGGGGGACAGTGTACAATGAGCAGTTCTTC. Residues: CATSRGSGGTVYNEQFF.

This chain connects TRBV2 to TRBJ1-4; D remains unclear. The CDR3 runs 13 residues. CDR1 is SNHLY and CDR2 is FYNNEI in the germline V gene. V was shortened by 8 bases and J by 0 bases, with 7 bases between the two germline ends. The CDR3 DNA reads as TGTGCCAGCGACGCAACAACTAATGAAAAACTGTTTTTT. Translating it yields CASDATTNEKLFF.

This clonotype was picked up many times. The CDR3 DNA is TGCAGTGCTAGGGCCACTAGCGGAATGTACCAAGAGACCCAGTACTTC. Encoded protein: CSARATSGMYQETQYF. The chain joins TRBV20-1 to TRBJ2-5; TRBD2 aligns across 8 bases. Looked up from germline, CDR1 is DFQATT and CDR2 is SNEGSKA (reference sequence). V lost 3 bases, J lost 0 bases, and 9 bases stayed unmatched. This CDR3 comprises 16 residues.

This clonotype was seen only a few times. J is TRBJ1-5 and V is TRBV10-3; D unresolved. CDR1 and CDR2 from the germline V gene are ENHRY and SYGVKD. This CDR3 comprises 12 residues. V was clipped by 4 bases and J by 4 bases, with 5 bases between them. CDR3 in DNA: TGTGCCATCAGTGGCGGGAATCAGCCCCAGCATTTT. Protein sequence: CAISGGNQPQHF.

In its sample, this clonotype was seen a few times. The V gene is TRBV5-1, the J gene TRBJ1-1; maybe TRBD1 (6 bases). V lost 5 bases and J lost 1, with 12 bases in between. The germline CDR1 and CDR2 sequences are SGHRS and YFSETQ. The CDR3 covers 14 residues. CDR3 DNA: TGCGCCAGCAGTAAGGGACAACAGAACACTGAAGCTTTCTTT. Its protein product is CASSKGQQNTEAFF.

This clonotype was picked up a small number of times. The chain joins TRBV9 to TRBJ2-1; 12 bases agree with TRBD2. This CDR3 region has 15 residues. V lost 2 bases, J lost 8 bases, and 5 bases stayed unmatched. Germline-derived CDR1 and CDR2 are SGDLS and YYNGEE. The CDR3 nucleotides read TGTGCCAGCAGCGTGACTAGCGGGGGAATCTATGAGCAGTTCTTC. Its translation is CASSVTSGGIYEQFF. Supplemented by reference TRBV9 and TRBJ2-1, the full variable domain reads DSGVTQTPKHLITATGQRVTLRCSPRSGDLSVYWYQQSLDQGLQFLIQYYNGEERAKGNILERFSAQQFPDLHSELNLSSLELGDSALYFCASSVTSGGIYEQFFGPGTRLTVL.

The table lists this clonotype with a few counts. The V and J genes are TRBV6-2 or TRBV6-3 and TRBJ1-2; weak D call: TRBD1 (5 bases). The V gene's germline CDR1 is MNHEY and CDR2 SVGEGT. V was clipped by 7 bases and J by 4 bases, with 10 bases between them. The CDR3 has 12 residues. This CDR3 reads CASTPGIYGYTF. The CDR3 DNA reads TGTGCCAGCACCCCAGGGATCTATGGCTACACCTTC.

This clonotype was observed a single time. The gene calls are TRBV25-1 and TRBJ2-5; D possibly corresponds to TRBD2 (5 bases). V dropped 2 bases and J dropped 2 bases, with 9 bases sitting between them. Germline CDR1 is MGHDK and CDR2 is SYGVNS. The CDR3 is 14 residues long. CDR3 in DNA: TGTGCCAGCAGTGAAGGGAGCGGTCAAGAGACCCAGTACTTC. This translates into CASSEGSGQETQYF.

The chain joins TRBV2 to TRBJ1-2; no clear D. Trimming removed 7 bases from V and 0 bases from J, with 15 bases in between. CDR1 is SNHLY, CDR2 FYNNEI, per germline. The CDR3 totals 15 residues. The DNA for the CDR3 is TGTGCCAGCATCGAAGAACACACTTCTAACTATGGCTACACCTTC. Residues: CASIEEHTSNYGYTF.

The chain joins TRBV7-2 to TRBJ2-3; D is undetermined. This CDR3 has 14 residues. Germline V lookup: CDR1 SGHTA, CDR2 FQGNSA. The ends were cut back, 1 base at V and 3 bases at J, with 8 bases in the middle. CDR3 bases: TGTGCCAGCAGCTTAGGGTACGGGACAGATACGCAGTATTTT. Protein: CASSLGYGTDTQYF.

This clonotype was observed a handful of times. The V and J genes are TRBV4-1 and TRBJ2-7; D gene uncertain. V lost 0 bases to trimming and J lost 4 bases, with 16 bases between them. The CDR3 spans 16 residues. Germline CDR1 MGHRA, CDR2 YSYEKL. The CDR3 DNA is TGCGCCAGCAGCCAAGATCGCCTGGGCAGCCGTTACGAGCAGTACTTC. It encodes CASSQDRLGSRYEQYF.

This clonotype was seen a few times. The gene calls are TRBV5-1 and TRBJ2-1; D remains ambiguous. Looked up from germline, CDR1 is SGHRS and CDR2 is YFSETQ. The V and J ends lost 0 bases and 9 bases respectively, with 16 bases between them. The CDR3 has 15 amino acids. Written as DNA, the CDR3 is TGCGCCAGCAGCTTGGCTTCGGCCTTGTCGGGTGAGCAGTTCTTC. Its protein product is CASSLASALSGEQFF. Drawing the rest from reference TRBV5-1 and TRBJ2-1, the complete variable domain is KAGVTQTPRYLIKTRGQQVTLSCSPISGHRSVSWYQQTPGQGLQFLFEYFSETQRNKGNFPGRFSGRQFSNSRSEMNVSTLELGDSALYLCASSLASALSGEQFFGPGTRLTVL.

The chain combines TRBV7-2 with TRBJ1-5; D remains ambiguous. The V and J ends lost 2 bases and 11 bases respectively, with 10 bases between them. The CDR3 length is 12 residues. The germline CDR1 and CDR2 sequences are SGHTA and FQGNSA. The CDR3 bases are TGTGCCAGCAGCTTAAGGGTTGGGACCCAGCATTTT. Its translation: CASSLRVGTQHF.

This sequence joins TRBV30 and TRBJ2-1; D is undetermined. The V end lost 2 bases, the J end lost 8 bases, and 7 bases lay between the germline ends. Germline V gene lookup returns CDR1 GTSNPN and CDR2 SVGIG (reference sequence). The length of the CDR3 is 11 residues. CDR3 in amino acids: CAWSRGDEQFF. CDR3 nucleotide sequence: TGTGCCTGGAGTCGTGGGGATGAGCAGTTCTTC.

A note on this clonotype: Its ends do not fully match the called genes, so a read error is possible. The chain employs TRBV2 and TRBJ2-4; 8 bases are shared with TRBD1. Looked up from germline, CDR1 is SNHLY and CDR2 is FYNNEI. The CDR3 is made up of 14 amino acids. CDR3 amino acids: CASGQGALAYEQNF. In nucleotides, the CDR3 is TGTGCCAGCGGGCAGGGGGCACTGGCCTACGAGCAGAACTTC.